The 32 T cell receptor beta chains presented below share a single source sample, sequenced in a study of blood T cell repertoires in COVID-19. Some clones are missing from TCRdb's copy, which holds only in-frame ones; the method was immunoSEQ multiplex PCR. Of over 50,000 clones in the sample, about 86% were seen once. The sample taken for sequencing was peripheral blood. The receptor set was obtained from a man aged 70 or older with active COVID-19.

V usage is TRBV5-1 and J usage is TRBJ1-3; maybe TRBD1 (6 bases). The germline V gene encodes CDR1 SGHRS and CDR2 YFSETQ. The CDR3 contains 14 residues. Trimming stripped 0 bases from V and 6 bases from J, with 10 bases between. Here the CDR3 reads CASSLDEGVNTIYF. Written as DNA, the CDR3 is TGCGCCAGCAGCTTGGATGAGGGGGTAAACACCATATATTTT.

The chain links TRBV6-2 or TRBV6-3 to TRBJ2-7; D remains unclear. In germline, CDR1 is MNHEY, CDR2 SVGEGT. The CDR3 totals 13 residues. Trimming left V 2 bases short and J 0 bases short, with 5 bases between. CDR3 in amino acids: CASSYPGSYEQYF. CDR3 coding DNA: TGTGCCAGCAGTTACCCCGGCTCCTACGAGCAGTACTTC.

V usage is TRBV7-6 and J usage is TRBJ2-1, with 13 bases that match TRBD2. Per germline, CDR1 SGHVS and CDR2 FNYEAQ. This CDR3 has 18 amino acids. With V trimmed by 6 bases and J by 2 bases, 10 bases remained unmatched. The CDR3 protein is CASSLLAGGLVAYNEQFF. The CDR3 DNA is TGTGCCAGCAGTCTACTAGCGGGGGGGCTTGTCGCCTACAATGAGCAGTTCTTC.

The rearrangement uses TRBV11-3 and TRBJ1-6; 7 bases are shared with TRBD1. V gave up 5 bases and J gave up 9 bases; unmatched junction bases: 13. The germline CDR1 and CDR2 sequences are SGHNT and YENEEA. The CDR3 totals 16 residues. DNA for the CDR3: TGTGCCAGCAGCCAAACCCCTGGACAGGCTGGTTCACCCCTCCACTTT. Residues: CASSQTPGQAGSPLHF.

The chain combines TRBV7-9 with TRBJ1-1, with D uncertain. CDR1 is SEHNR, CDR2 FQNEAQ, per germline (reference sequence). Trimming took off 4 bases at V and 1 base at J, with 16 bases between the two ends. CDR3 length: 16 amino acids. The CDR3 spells CASSSSGLGPNTEAFF. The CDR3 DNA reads TGTGCCAGCAGCTCATCTGGACTCGGTCCGAACACTGAAGCTTTCTTT.

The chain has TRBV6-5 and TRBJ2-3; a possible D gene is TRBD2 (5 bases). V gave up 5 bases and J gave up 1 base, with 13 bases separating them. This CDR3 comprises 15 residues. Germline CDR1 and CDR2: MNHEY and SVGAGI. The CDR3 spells CASSTGSGGTDTQYF. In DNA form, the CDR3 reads TGTGCCAGCAGTACGGGGTCAGGCGGCACAGATACGCAGTATTTT.

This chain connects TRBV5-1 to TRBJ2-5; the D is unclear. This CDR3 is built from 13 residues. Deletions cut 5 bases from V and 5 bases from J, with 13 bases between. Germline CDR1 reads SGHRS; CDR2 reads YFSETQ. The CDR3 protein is CASSTGGWETQYF. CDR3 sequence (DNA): TGCGCCAGCAGTACGGGTGGATGGGAGACCCAGTACTTC.

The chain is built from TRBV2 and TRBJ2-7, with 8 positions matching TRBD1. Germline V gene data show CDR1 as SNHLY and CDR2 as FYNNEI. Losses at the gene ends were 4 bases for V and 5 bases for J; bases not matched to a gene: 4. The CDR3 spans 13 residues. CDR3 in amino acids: CASSVGTGNEQYF. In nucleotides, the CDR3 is TGTGCCAGCAGTGTTGGGACAGGAAACGAGCAGTACTTC.

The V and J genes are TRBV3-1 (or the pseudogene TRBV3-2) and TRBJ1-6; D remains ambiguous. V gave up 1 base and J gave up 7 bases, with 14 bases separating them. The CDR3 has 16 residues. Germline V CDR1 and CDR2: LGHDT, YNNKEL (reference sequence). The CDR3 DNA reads TGTGCCAGCAGCCAAGGGATACTAAACGGGAATTCACCCCTCCACTTT. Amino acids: CASSQGILNGNSPLHF.

The CDR3, as DNA: TGTGCCAGCAGTGACGAGCTATACAATGAGCAGTTCTTC. This translates into CASSDELYNEQFF. The V and J genes are TRBV2 and TRBJ2-1; D is ambiguous. The CDR3 spans 13 residues. Germline-derived CDR1 and CDR2 are SNHLY and FYNNEI. V lost 3 bases to trimming and J lost 4 bases, with 7 bases between them.

Written as DNA, the CDR3 is TGCGCCAGCAGCTACGGGGTGGCGGGGGGCGGAGAGACCCAGTACTTC. Translated: CASSYGVAGGGETQYF. V and J are TRBV5-1 and TRBJ2-5, with TRBD2 identical over 8 bases. V lost 3 bases, J lost 4 bases, and 11 bases stayed unmatched. Germline CDR1 reads SGHRS; CDR2 reads YFSETQ. This CDR3 contains 16 residues.

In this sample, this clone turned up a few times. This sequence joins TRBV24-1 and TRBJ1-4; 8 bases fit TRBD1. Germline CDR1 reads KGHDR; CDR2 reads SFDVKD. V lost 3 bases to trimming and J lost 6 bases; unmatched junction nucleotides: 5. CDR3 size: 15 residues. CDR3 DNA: TGTGCCACCAGTGATACCCGACAGGGGTATGAAAAACTGTTTTTT. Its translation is CATSDTRQGYEKLFF.

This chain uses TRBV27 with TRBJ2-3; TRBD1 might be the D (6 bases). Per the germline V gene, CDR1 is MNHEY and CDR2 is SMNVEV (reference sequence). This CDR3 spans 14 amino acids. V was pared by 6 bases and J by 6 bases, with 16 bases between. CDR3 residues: CASRKQGLGDTQYF. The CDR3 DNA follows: TGTGCCAGCAGGAAACAGGGCCTAGGGGATACGCAGTATTTT.

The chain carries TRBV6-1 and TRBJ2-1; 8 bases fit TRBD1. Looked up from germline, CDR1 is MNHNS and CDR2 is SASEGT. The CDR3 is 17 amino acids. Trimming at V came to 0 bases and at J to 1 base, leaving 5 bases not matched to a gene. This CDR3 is CASSEATGARSYNEQFF. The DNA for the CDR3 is TGTGCCAGCAGTGAAGCGACAGGGGCCCGTTCCTACAATGAGCAGTTCTTC.

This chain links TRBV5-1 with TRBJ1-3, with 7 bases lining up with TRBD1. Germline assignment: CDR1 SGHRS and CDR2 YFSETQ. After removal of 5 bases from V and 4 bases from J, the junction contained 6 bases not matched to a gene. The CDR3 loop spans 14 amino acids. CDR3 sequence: CASRLEGQGNTIYF. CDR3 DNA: TGCGCCAGCAGACTGGAGGGACAGGGAAACACCATATATTTT.

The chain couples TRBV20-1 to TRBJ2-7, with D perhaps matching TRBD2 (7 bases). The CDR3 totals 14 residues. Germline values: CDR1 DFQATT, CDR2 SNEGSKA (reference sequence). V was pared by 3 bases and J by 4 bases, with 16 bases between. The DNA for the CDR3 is TGCAGTGCTAGTCAGAGAAGGGGGGGTTACGAGCAGTACTTC. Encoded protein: CSASQRRGGYEQYF.

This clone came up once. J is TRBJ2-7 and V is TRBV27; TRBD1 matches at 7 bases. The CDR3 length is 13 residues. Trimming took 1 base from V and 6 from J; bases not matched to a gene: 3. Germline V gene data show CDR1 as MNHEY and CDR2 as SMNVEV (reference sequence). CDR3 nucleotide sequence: TGTGCCAGCAGTTTATTGGGACAGTCCGAGCAGTACTTC. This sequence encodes CASSLLGQSEQYF.

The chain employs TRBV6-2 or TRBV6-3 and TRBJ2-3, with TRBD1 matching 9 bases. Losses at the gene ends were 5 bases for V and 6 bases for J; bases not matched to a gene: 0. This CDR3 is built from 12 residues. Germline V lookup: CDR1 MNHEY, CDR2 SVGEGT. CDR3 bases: TGTGCCAGCAGTGGGACAGGGGATACGCAGTATTTT. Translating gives CASSGTGDTQYF.

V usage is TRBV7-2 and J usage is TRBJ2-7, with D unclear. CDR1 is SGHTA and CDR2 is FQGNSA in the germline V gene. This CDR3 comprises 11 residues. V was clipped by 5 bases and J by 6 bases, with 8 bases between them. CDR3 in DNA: TGTGCCAGCAGCCCTTATATCGAGCAGTACTTC. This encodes CASSPYIEQYF.

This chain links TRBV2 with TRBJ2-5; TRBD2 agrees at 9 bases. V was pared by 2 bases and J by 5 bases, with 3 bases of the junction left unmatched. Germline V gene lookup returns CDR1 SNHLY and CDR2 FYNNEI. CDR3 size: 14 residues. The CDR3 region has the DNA TGTGCCAGCAGTGAATCCGCGGGGGGGGAGACCCAGTACTTC. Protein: CASSESAGGETQYF.

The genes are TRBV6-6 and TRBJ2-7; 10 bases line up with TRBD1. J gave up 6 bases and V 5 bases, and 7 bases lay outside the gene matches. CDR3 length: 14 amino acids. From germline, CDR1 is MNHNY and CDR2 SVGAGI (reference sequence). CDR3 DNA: TGTGCCAGCAGTCGGACAGGGGGGTCGGGCGAGCAGTACTTC. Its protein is CASSRTGGSGEQYF.

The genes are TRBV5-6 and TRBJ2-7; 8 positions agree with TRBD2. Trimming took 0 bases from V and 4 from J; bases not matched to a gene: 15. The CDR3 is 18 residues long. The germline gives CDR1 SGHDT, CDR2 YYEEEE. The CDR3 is CASSLAPPTSERFYEQYF. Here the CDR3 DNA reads TGTGCCAGCAGCTTGGCCCCCCCGACTAGCGAGCGATTTTACGAGCAGTACTTC.

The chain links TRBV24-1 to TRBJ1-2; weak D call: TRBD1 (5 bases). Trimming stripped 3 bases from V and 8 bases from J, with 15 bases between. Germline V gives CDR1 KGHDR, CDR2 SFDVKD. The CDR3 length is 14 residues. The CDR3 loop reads CATSDNRTPGGYTF. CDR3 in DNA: TGTGCCACCAGTGATAACAGGACCCCGGGCGGCTACACCTTC.

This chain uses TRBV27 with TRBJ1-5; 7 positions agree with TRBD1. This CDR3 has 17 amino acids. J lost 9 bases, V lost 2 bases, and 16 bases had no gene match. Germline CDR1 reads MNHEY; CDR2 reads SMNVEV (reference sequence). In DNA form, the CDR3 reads TGTGCCAGCAGTTTAGACACTGGGACAGCGAGTTCCGGGCCCCAGCATTTT. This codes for CASSLDTGTASSGPQHF.

CDR3 in DNA: TGTGCCAGCACCACTGGGGGGTTGGGCTACACCTTC. Its protein is CASTTGGLGYTF. The chain recombines TRBV6-5 with TRBJ1-2, with a tentative D call TRBD1 (5 bases). This CDR3 is built from 12 residues. Germline V CDR1 and CDR2: MNHEY, SVGAGI. Trimming stripped 7 bases from V and 8 bases from J, with 14 bases between.

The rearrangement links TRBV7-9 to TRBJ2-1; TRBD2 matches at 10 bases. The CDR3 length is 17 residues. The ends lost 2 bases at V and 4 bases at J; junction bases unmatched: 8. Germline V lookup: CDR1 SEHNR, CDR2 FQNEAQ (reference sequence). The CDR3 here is CASSLRAAGGRYNEQFF. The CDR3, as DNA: TGTGCCAGCAGCTTAAGGGCAGCGGGGGGGCGTTACAATGAGCAGTTCTTC. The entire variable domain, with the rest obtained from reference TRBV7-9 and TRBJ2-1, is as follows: DTGVSQNPRHKITKRGQNVTFRCDPISEHNRLYWYRQTLGQGPEFLTYFQNEAQLEKSRLLSDRFSAERPKGSFSTLEIQRTEQGDSAMYLCASSLRAAGGRYNEQFFGPGTRLTVL.

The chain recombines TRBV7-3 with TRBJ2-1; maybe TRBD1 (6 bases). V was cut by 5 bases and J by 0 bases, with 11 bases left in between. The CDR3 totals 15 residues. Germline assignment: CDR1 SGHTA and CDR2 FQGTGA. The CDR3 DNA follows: TGTGCCAGCAGCCATGACAGGAGCTCCTACAATGAGCAGTTCTTC. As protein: CASSHDRSSYNEQFF.

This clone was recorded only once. CDR3 in DNA: TGTGCCAGCAGCATGACAGGCAACTATGGCTACACCTTC. This sequence encodes CASSMTGNYGYTF. J is TRBJ1-2 and V is TRBV9; perhaps TRBD1 as D (6 bases). The ends were cut back, 4 bases at V and 2 bases at J, with 9 bases in the middle. This CDR3 spans 13 amino acids. Germline V CDR1 and CDR2: SGDLS, YYNGEE.

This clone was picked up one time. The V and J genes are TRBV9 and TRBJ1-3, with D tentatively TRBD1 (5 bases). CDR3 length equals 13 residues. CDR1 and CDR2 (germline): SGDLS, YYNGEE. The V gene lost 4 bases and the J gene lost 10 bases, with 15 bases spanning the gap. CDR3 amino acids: CASSPRQPDTIYF. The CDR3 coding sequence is TGTGCCAGCAGCCCGAGACAGCCTGATACCATATATTTT.

The CDR3 DNA sequence: TGTGCCAGCAGCTCTCAGGGGGCCAGGGGTGAAAAACTGTTTTTT. Translation gives CASSSQGARGEKLFF. The chain has TRBV3-1 (or the pseudogene TRBV3-2) and TRBJ1-4; 8 bases line up with TRBD1. CDR3 length: 15 residues. CDR1 and CDR2 from the germline V gene are LGHDT and YNNKEL (reference sequence). V shed 5 bases and J 7 bases; nucleotides not matched to a gene: 9.

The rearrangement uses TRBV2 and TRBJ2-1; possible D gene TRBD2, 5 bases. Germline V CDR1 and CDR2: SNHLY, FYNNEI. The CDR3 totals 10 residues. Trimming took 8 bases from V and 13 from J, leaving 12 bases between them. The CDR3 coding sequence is TGTGCCAGCGGGCCGGGGTTACAGTTCTTC. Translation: CASGPGLQFF.

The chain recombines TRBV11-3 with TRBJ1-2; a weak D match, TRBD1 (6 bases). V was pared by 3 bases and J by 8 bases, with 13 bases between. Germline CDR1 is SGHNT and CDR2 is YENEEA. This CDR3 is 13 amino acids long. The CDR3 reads CASSFNRVWGYTF. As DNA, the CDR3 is TGTGCCAGCAGCTTCAACAGGGTATGGGGCTACACCTTC.